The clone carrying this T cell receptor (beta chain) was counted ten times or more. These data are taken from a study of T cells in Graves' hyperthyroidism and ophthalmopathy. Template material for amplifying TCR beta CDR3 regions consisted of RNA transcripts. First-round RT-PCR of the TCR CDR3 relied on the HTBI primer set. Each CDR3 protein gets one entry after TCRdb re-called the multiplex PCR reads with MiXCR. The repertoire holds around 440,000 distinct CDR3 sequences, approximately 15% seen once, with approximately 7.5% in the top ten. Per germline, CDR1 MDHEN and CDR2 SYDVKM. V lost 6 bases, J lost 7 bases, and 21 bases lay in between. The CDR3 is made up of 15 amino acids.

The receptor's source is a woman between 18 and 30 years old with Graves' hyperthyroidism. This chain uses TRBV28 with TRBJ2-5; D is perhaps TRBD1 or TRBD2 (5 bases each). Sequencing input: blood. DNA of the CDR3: TGTGCCAGCAGAGCCCTGACCGGGGCTGCAGCGACCCAGTACTTC. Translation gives CASRALTGAAATQYF.